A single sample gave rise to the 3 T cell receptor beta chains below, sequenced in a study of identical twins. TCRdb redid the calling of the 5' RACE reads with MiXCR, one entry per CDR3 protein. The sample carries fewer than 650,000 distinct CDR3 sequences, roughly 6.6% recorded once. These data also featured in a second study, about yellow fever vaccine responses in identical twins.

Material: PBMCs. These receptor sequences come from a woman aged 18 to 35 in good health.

As DNA, the CDR3 is TGTGCCAGCAGCTCAGGAGGGGGGTCTGTCAATGAGCAGTTCTTC. Encoded protein: CASSSGGGSVNEQFF. The J gene is TRBJ2-1, the V gene TRBV12-3 or TRBV12-4, with D perhaps matching TRBD1 or TRBD2 (6 bases each). Trimming stripped 6 bases from V and 6 bases from J, with 18 bases between. This CDR3 contains 15 residues.

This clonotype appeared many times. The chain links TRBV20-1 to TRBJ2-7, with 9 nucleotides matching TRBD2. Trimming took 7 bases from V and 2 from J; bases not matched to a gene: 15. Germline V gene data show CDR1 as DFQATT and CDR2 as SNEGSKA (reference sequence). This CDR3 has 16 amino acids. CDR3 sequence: CSVPGLAQRGTYEQYV. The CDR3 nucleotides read TGCAGTGTCCCGGGACTAGCACAAAGGGGGACCTACGAGCAGTACGTC.

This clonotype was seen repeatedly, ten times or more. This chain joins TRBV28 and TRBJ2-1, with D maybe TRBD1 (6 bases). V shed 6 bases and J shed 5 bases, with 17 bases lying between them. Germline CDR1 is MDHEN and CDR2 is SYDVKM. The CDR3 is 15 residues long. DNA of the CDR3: TGTGCCAGCAGAGGCCCAGGGAAGGGGGACAATGAGCAGTTCTTC. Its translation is CASRGPGKGDNEQFF.